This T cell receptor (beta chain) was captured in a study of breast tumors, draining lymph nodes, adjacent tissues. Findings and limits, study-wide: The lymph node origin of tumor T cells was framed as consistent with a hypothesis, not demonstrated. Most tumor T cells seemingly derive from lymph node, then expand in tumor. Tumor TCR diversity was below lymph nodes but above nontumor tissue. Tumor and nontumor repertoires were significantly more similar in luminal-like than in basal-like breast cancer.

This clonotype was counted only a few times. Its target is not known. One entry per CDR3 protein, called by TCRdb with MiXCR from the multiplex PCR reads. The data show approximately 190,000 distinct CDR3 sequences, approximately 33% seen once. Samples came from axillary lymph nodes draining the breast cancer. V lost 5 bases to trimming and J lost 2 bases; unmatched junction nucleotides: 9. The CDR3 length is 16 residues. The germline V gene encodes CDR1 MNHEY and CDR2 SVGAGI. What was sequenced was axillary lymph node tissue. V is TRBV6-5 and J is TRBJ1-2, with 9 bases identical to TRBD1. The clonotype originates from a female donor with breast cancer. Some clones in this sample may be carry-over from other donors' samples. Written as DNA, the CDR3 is TGTGCCAGCAGTCCCCTGACAGGGGGAAAAAACTATGGCTACACCTTC. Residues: CASSPLTGGKNYGYTF.